Here is one TCR beta chain with its context. No cognate antigen has been identified for it. One base away there is no much larger clone; base qualities are not given. The record originates from a study of PD-1 blockade in classical Hodgkin lymphoma (dated by TCRdb to about 2020). As for the study more broadly: Nivolumab dosing was 3 mg/kg intravenously every 2 weeks, continuing until either disease progression or unacceptable toxicity. A peripheral blood immune signature of response to PD-1 blockade in classical Hodgkin lymphoma was defined using TCR beta sequencing and CyTOF.

Read against the paper, the sample's time point label means: cycle 4 day 1 (C4D1), after 6 weeks of nivolumab. Every trial patient had relapsed following autologous stem cell transplantation, and prior brentuximab vedotin exposure was what differed among cohorts A, B and C. The trial cohort included 50 to 70 patients with relapsed/refractory classical Hodgkin lymphoma, and each patient had a best overall response of complete response, partial response or progressive disease. Single-agent nivolumab was administered to trial patients in the multi-cohort phase II CheckMate 205 trial. An independent review committee assessed best overall response by applying the 2007 International Working Group response criteria. Trial PBMCs were obtained immediately prior to nivolumab initiation (C1D1) and on therapy at cycle 2 day 1 and cycle 4 day 1. Peripheral blood was collected in 8 mL Vacutainer Cell Preparation Tubes, from which PBMCs were isolated by centrifugation and then cryopreserved.

The Qiagen DNeasy kit was used to extract genomic DNA from unsorted PBMCs and from the negatively selected CD4+ and CD8+ fractions. Amplification of TCR beta CDR3 regions was done by immunoSEQ multiplex PCR with primers that anneal to V and J segments. Amplification bias was minimized using a synthetic immune receptor repertoire, and residual bias was removed computationally after sequencing. In the authors' own workflow: Repertoire diversity was quantified as the Shannon entropy index using custom Python scripts. The unsorted, CD4+ and CD8+ repertoires were each analyzed separately, with the exception of combined analyses, where CD4+ and CD8+ sequences were merged in silico. A clone counted as expanded when the clone's frequency after treatment rose at least 2-fold relative to C1D1, and clones undetected at baseline were given a pseudocount of 0.5. Clones with 0 or 1 copy at C1D1 were classified as singleton clones, and clones with 2 or more copies were classified as non-singleton clones. Clones expanded in unsorted samples were annotated as CD4+, CD8+ or unknown by matching protein sequences in sorted samples from the same patient. Diversity changes from C1D1 to C4D1 were tested in paired samples using Wilcoxon tests. As stored in TCRdb, this immuneACCESS dataset retains in-frame rearrangements with V and J assigned. A fraction of the clones does not appear; measured against another copy, unresolved V genes explain less than half of the discrepancy, and the remainder lacks a known reason. V and J calls plus clone size are reproduced from that table; the DNA served to infer D and trimming. The sample contains about 64,000 clones, over 85% of them found a single time. The top ten constitute more than 7.5% of the sample.

The germline V gene yields SNHLY for CDR1 and FYNNEI for CDR2. The CDR3 has 15 amino acids, counting the end cysteine and phenylalanine. Only the CDR3 DNA stays, 45 bases, in frame from base 1. V is pared back by 3 bases and J by 3 bases, with 12 bases lying between the germline termini. General findings and caveats noted by the study authors: Patients starting nivolumab less than 1 year after ASCT had lower diversity and were excluded from later analyses to avoid confounding by immune reconstitution. The study covered only a single clinical trial cohort, and the causes of the repertoire differences, possibly disease activity or prior therapy, were still not defined. Trial patients with a complete response had baseline diversity similar to that of newly diagnosed patients, while partial responders and progressors had significantly lower diversity. CD4+ but not CD8+ TCR diversity rose significantly by C4D1 (p=0.0027 vs p=0.16), most apparent in complete responders (p=0.02). Baseline TCR diversity was reported to be lower in newly diagnosed patients than in healthy donors and to be lower still in relapsed/refractory patients.

This TCR was recovered from a human donor with classical Hodgkin lymphoma. Sequencing used peripheral blood mononuclear cells (PBMCs), obtained before the fourth cycle of nivolumab. The chain was built from TRBV2 and TRBJ1-5; the D gene lacks a confident call. The nucleotide sequence is given as TGTGCCAGCAGTGAGGGCCAGGTATCCAATCAGCCCCAGCATTTT. This encodes CASSEGQVSNQPQHF.